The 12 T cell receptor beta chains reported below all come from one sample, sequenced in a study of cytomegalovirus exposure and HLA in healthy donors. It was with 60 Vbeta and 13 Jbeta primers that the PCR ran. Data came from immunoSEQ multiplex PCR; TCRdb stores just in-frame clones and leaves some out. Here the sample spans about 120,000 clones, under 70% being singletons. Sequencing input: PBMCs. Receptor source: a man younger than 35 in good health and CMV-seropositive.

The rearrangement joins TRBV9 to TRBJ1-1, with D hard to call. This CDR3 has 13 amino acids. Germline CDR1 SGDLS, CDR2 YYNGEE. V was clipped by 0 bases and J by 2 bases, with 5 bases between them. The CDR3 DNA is TGTGCCAGCAGCGTAGGCACTAACACTGAAGCTTTCTTT. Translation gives CASSVGTNTEAFF.

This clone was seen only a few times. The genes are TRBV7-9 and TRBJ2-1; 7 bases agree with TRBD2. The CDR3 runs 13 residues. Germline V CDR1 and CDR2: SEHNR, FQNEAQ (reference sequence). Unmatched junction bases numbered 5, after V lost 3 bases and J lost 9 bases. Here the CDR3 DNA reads TGTGCCAGCAGCTTTATTCTAGCGGTTGAGCAGTTCTTC. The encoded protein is CASSFILAVEQFF.

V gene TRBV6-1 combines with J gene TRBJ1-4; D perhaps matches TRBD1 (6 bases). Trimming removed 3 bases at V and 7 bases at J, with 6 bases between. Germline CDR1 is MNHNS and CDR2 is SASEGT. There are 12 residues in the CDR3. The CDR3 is CASSDRGEKLFF. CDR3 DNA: TGTGCCAGCAGTGACAGGGGTGAAAAACTGTTTTTT.

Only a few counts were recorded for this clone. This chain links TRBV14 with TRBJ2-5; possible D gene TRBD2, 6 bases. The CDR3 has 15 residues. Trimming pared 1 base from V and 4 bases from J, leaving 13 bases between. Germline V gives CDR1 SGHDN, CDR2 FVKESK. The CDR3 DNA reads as TGTGCCAGCAGCCAAGGCTCCGGGGGTGGAGAGACCCAGTACTTC. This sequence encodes CASSQGSGGGETQYF. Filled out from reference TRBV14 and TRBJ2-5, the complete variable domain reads EAGVTQFPSHSVIEKGQTVTLRCDPISGHDNLYWYRRVMGKEIKFLLHFVKESKQDESGMPNNRFLAERTGGTYSTLKVQPAELEDSGVYFCASSQGSGGGETQYFGPGTRLLVL.

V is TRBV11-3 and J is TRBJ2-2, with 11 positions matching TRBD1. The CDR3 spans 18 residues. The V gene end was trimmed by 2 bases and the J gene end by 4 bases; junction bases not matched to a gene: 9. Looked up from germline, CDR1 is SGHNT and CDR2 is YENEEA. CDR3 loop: CASSLTWTGGAGTGELFF. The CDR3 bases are TGTGCCAGCAGCTTAACCTGGACAGGGGGCGCAGGCACCGGGGAGCTGTTTTTT.

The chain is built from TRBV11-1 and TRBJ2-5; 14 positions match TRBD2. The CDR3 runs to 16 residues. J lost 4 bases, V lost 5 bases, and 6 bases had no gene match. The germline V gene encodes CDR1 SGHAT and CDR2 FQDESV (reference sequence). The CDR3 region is CASSPGLAGGGETQYF. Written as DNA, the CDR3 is TGTGCCAGCAGCCCCGGACTAGCGGGGGGCGGAGAGACCCAGTACTTC.

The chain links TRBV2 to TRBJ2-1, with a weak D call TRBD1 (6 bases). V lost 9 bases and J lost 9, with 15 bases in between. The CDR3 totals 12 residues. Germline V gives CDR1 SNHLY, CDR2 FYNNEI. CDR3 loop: CARQGDSAEQFF. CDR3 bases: TGTGCCAGACAGGGTGACTCGGCTGAGCAGTTCTTC.

In DNA, the CDR3 is TGTGCCAGCAGCTCTCGGACAGGAGCTAACTATGGCTACACCTTC. It is translated as CASSSRTGANYGYTF. The chain links TRBV9 to TRBJ1-2; 7 nucleotides match TRBD1. V lost 4 bases to trimming and J lost 0 bases; unmatched junction nucleotides: 6. The V gene's germline CDR1 is SGDLS and CDR2 YYNGEE. The CDR3 sequence is 15 residues long.

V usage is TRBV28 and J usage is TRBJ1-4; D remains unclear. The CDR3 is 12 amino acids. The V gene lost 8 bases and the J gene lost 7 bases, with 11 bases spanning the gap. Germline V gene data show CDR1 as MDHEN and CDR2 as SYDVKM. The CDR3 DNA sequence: TGTGCCAGCGGCCTCCATGGTGAAAAACTGTTTTTT. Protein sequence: CASGLHGEKLFF.

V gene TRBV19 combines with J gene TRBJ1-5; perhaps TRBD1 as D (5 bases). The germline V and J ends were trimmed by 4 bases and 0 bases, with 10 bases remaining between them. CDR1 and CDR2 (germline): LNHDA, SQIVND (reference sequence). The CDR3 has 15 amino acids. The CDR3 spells CASSTTEYSNQPQHF. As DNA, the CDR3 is TGTGCCAGTAGTACGACAGAGTATAGCAATCAGCCCCAGCATTTT.

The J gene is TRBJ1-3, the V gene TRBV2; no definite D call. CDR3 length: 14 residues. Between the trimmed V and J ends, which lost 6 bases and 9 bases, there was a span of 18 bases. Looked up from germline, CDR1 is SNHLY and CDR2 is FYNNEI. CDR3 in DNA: TGTGCCAGCAGGCCGAGGGCCCCCCGAGGCACCATATATTTT. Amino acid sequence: CASRPRAPRGTIYF.

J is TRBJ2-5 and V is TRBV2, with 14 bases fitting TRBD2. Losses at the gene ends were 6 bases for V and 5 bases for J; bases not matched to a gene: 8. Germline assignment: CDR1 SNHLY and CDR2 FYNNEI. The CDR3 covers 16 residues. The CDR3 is CASRRTSGGSGETQYF. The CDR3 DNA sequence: TGTGCCAGCAGACGGACTAGCGGGGGGTCAGGTGAGACCCAGTACTTC. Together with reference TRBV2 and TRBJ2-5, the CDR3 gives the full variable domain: EPEVTQTPSHQVTQMGQEVILRCVPISNHLYFYWYRQILGQKVEFLVSFYNNEISEKSEIFDDQFSVERPDGSNFTLKIRSTKLEDSAMYFCASRRTSGGSGETQYFGPGTRLLVL.